This TCR beta chain appears in the sequencing data of a study of Graves' ophthalmopathy and Graves' hyperthyroidism (dated by TCRdb to 2016 to 2019). About the full investigation: Peripheral blood samples were taken at the time of initial diagnosis, before any treatment was given. A discovery set of 95 to 100 patients (43 ophthalmopathy, around 57 stable hyperthyroidism) was enrolled to explore V-J signatures distinguishing ophthalmopathy from hyperthyroidism. After sampling, hyperthyroidism patients received methimazole starting at 30 mg daily, and ophthalmopathy patients received high-dose intravenous methylprednisolone. To tell Graves' ophthalmopathy apart from Graves' hyperthyroidism, and to predict which patients would progress to ophthalmopathy, the study relied on TCR beta repertoire signatures. In about 6 hyperthyroidism patients, the T-cell repertoire of thyroid tissue was compared with the T-cell repertoire of blood. In total, around 140 blood samples were TCR-sequenced: fewer than 50 ophthalmopathy, some 80 hyperthyroidism and some 17 hyperthyroidism-to-ophthalmopathy patients. The independent validation cohort included under 20 hyperthyroidism patients plus 17 patients who later progressed from hyperthyroidism to ophthalmopathy.

TCR beta CDR3 regions were amplified from RNA transcripts for repertoire sequencing. The first round of RT-PCR was done with HTBI primers and the Qiagen OneStep RT-PCR kit, and was followed by a second round of multiplex PCR, then size selection and purification. Sequencing of the libraries was carried out on an Illumina HiSeq2000 in paired-end mode with 100 bp reads. On the authors' methods: SOAPnuke was used to process the reads, removing any read that contained adapters or uncalled bases, had a mean Phred below 15, or lacked an exact match to the constant primer or identifier. High-quality paired reads were merged with COPE v1.2.5. Each unique nucleotide sequence was defined as a clonotype, and clonotypes were aligned to IMGT TRB V, D and J references with MiTCR v1.1. Analysis was restricted to V-J combinations with a frequency above 0.0001, which covered roughly 99% of repertoires. For each V-J combination, a TCR clonal expansion and chaos score was defined as F50 clonal expansion divided by the chaos observed in the TCRdist matrix. Welch's t-statistics and random forest were used to reduce features to about a dozen V-J combinations, which were fed into a naive Bayes classifier. The similarity between thyroid and blood repertoires was quantified using the Morisita-Horn index. TCRdb took the public reads, trimmed them with fastp at Q25, ran MiXCR for clone calling and kept in-frame beta chains. Rows merge per CDR3 protein into single entries with the most common DNA and genes. These V and J calls are TCRdb output, not the study's own analysis. This sample comprises about 640,000 distinct CDR3 sequences, about 41% of them detected only once. The leading ten clones occupy roughly 3% of the sample.

Study-wide conclusions, independent of this receptor: In cross-validation, the 13-signature model distinguished ophthalmopathy from stable hyperthyroidism with about 87% sensitivity and roughly 81% specificity, and in the test set the corresponding values were roughly 80% and 76%. Sample size was not predetermined statistically, and investigators were not blinded to group allocation. Most expanded thyroid clonotypes with a frequency above 0.001 also appeared in blood, which suggests that blood repertoires may reflect the immune response in the thyroid. In validation, the model predicted ophthalmopathy progression with over 60% sensitivity and 72.22% specificity; fewer than 15 predicted patients were CT-confirmed with GO in a median of approximately 6.5 months.

The ophthalmopathy patients had moderately to severely active disease, with a Clinical Activity Score of 3 or higher, a NOSPECS grade of 4 or higher, and a disease duration of less than 3 months. Patients with other autoimmune diseases, uncontrolled infections, pregnancy or lactation were excluded from the study. Clinical symptoms, serum thyroxine, TRAb, thyroid ultrasound and orbital computed tomography formed the basis of the diagnosis. Ficoll-Paque density gradient centrifugation was used to isolate PBMCs from 9.5 to 10 ml of fresh peripheral blood. Total RNA was extracted with Trizol reagent and quality-checked on an Agilent 2100 Bioanalyzer. From cysteine to phenylalanine, the CDR3 is 16 amino acids long. Of all the DNA, just the CDR3 is kept, 48 bases in frame from base 1. Per the germline V gene, SGHAT is the CDR1 and FQNNGV is the CDR2. Deletion took 5 bases off V and 1 base off J, with a span of 18 bases between the germline ends.

This clonotype occurred a few times. Its cognate antigen has yet to be identified. No base qualities exist here, and no much larger clone lies one base off it. The receptor was derived from an adult man with Graves' ophthalmopathy. The sample taken for sequencing was peripheral blood. This sequence uses TRBV11-2 and TRBJ2-7; the D gene remains uncertain. The CDR3 is CASSQDWSVGSYEQYF. In nucleotides, the sequence is TGTGCCAGCAGCCAAGATTGGTCTGTTGGGTCCTACGAGCAGTACTTC.